This entry concerns a single T cell receptor (beta chain). The donors, aged about 6 to 100, were healthy Caucasians from Russia. Investigators took about 10 milliliters of peripheral blood from every donor. The amount of total RNA extracted per sample was at least 6 micrograms. The entry originates in a study of blood T cells in healthy people across ages. Overall study: There was about one barcoded beta molecule captured by template switching per two T cells.

A J-beta primer mix and a sample-barcoded 5' primer were used in a second PCR of roughly 7 to 12 cycles. TCRdb re-derived calls from the 5' RACE reads in MiXCR, one entry per CDR3 protein. The sample includes approximately 1,100,000 distinct CDR3 sequences, under 55% of them seen just once. The V gene end was trimmed by 4 bases and the J gene end by 6 bases; junction bases not matched to a gene: 10. Germline CDR1 DFQATT, CDR2 SNEGSKA (reference sequence). CDR3 length equals 17 residues. The chain recombines TRBV20-1 with TRBJ2-3; 16 bases match TRBD2. Sequenced input: blood. This receptor was identified in a woman in her sixties in good health. In DNA, the CDR3 is TGCAGTGCTATCGGGACTAGCGGGAGGGCCTCTCATGATACGCAGTATTTT. Translated: CSAIGTSGRASHDTQYF.